These T cell receptor beta chains were read from a single sample in a study of blood T cell repertoires in COVID-19. This table comes from immunoSEQ multiplex PCR, and its TCRdb copy is limited to in-frame clones, with some not included. The sample holds around 230,000 clones, 80% to 90% seen once. Sequencing input: PBMCs or T cells enriched from blood (not recorded which). The receptors originated from a man aged 18 to 35 with acute COVID-19. The CDR3 runs from the conserved cysteine through the conserved F or W. A D gene is named only where the DNA matches it firmly. Not all rows give a size; the values are once, few, many and, for expanded clones, a class.

NA	NA	TRBV27	TRBJ1-6	TGTGCCAGCAGTTTTCGCGGGAGCTCCTATAATTCACCCCTCCACTTT	CASSFRGSSYNSPLHF
NA	TRBD1	TRBV24-1	TRBJ1-2	TGTGCCACCCAGCCGGACAGGGCGGGTTGGGGCTACACCTTC	CATQPDRAGWGYTF
NA	TRBD2	TRBV7-8	TRBJ2-2	TGTGCCAGCAGCTTATCGTCTACCCCGGGACTAGCGAACACCGGGGAGCTGTTTTTT	CASSLSSTPGLANTGELFF
NA	NA	TRBV2	TRBJ2-1	TGTGCCAGCAGGGCGGCTAGCGCTTACTACAATGAGCAGTTCTTC	CASRAASAYYNEQFF
NA	NA	TRBV19	TRBJ1-2	TGTGCCAGTAGTCCGGACAGCCATGGCTACACCTTC	CASSPDSHGYTF
NA	NA	TRBV28	TRBJ1-2	TGTGCCAGCAGTTTATCACAGATCTATGGCTACACCTTC	CASSLSQIYGYTF
NA	NA	TRBV27	TRBJ1-2	TGTGCCAGCAGTTTAGGCCCTAACTATGGCTACACCTTC	CASSLGPNYGYTF
NA	NA	TRBV3-1/TRBV3-2	TRBJ2-7	TGTGCCAGCAGCCAAGAGGGCAGAACCTACGAGCAGTACTTC	CASSQEGRTYEQYF
NA	TRBD2	TRBV6-1	TRBJ2-7	TGTGCCAGCAGTGAAGATCAGCGGGAGTGGTACGAGCAGTACTTC	CASSEDQREWYEQYF
NA	NA	TRBV5-1	TRBJ2-1	TGCGCCAGCAGGACAGAAAGGGGGGAGCAGTTCTTC	CASRTERGEQFF
NA	NA	TRBV24-1	TRBJ2-1	TGTGCCACCAGTGATCTCTCATCGGGGAGGTCCTACAATGAGCAGTTCTTC	CATSDLSSGRSYNEQFF
NA	NA	TRBV9	TRBJ1-3	TGTGCCAGCAGCGTAGATCAGATTGGAAACACCATATATTTT	CASSVDQIGNTIYF
NA	TRBD1	TRBV25-1	TRBJ2-7	TGTGCCATTCCAAGACAGGGAGTCCCGTACGAGCAGTACTTC	CAIPRQGVPYEQYF
NA	TRBD2	TRBV6-5	TRBJ2-5	TGTGCCATATATAGCGGGGACCTCCAAGAGACCCAGTACTTC	CAIYSGDLQETQYF
NA	NA	TRBV4-3	TRBJ2-5	TGCGCCAGCAGCCAGGGGGCGCAGGCAGAGACCCAGTACTTC	CASSQGAQAETQYF
NA	TRBD2	TRBV28	TRBJ2-3	TGTGCCAGCAGTACACCGGGACTAGCGGAAGGATTCACAGATACGCAGTATTTT	CASSTPGLAEGFTDTQYF
NA	TRBD1	TRBV6-2/TRBV6-3	TRBJ1-5	TGTGCCAGCAGTTCGGGGTGGGACAGGCGTTATAGCAATCAGCCCCAGCATTTT	CASSSGWDRRYSNQPQHF
NA	NA	TRBV14	TRBJ2-7	TGTGCCAGCAGCCGTCAGGGGACCTACTCCTACGAGCAGTACTTC	CASSRQGTYSYEQYF
NA	NA	TRBV6-5	TRBJ1-6	TGTGCCAGCAGTTACAGGGGTGGTAATTCACCCCTCCACTTT	CASSYRGGNSPLHF
NA	TRBD1	TRBV27	TRBJ2-7	TGTGCCAGCAGTTGGGGGACAGGGGGCACCTACGAGCAGTACTTC	CASSWGTGGTYEQYF
NA	NA	TRBV5-1	TRBJ1-1	TGCGCCACCCACCAAGATGGACAGACCAACACTGAAGCTTTCTTT	CATHQDGQTNTEAFF
many	NA	TRBV4-1	TRBJ1-1	TGCGCCAGCAGGCCGATGGAGTACATGAACACTGAAGCTTTCTTT	CASRPMEYMNTEAFF